The T cell receptor beta chain under discussion was sequenced for a study of blood T cell repertoires in COVID-19 (dated by TCRdb to about 2020). The study in broad terms: Samples covering the acute and convalescent phases of COVID-19 were provided by collaborators in the United States, Italy and Spain. The prospective study material was composed of cDNA or gDNA derived from T cells, B-cell-depleted T cells, or PBMCs. Subjects who had been exposed to COVID-19, were actively infected with it, or had recovered from it provided the deeply sampled blood TCRbeta repertoires that made up the dataset. The repertoires were released in a freely available public database intended as a resource for research on the immune response to SARS-CoV-2. Samples came from the ongoing ImmuneRACE study (first 160 participants) plus 1,254 subjects from 6 global collaborators. Sample metadata almost always included a de-identified subject ID, COVID-19 status, age in years and sex. Where HLA class I and class II types were available, the types were taken from metadata supplied by the sample provider, not from assay-based typing. Overall study results and their limits: The amount of clinical and demographic metadata varied by source and participant and was provided uncurated.

As concerns this clone: Its target antigen remains unknown. No base quality information exists; no much larger clone differs at one position.

Participants in the prospective study were enrolled through a virtual design, were aged roughly 18 to 100 years, and lived in 24 United States geographic areas. In the prospective study, participants were assigned to cohorts based on the clinical history participants reported in a screening survey and a study questionnaire. Exposed participants were defined as having been in contact with someone with a PCR-confirmed or clinician-diagnosed COVID-19 case within 2 weeks of study entry. In the prospective study, whole blood, serum and a nasopharyngeal or oropharyngeal swab were collected from each participant by mobile phlebotomists. Over a roughly 2-month period, participants in the prospective study had the option of providing additional blood draws and questionnaires. Before DNA extraction, blood samples from the prospective study were shipped at room temperature or frozen. There are 13 amino acids in the CDR3, from cysteine to phenylalanine inclusive. The DNA shown is the 39-base CDR3, in frame from base 1. V is clipped by 3 bases and J by 4 bases, and the sequence between their germline boundaries is 9 bases long.

The immunoSEQ Assay, a bias-controlled multiplex PCR, was used to amplify TCRbeta CDR3 regions from genomic DNA. The paper's data handling went like this. The number of nucleated cells in each sample was estimated from the amplification of reference gene primers within the assay. Sequence reads were collapsed and filtered to measure the absolute abundance of every unique TCRbeta CDR3 rearrangement. For each sample, productive Simpson clonality was calculated as the square root of Simpson's diversity index across productive rearrangements. The immuneACCESS repertoire file appears here via TCRdb, limited to in-frame rearrangements. These files lack a portion of the clones; in checked studies, under half of the deficit traces to unresolved V genes, and the cause of the others is not known. The D gene and trimming were derived from the DNA, and the V and J assignments and clone size from that table. The sample yields about 200,000 clones; around 88% were counted once. 4.5% to 5.5% of the sample is held by the ten biggest clonotypes.

Sequencing input: PBMCs or T cells enriched from blood (not recorded which). The rearranged segments are TRBV12-3 or TRBV12-4 and TRBJ1-1, and the D gene may be TRBD1, 5 bases matching. The origin of this receptor is a woman in her twenties or thirties who had been exposed to COVID-19. The nucleotide sequence reads as follows: TGTGCCAGCAGTTTGAGCGGGGCCACTGAAGCTTTCTTT. Protein translation: CASSLSGATEAFF.